This passage covers 17 T cell receptor beta chains from one sample sequenced in a study of cytomegalovirus exposure and HLA in healthy donors. The study ran its PCR with 60 Vbeta and 13 Jbeta primers. Sequencing used immunoSEQ multiplex PCR; TCRdb keeps in-frame clones, though not all of them. The sample carries about 82,000 clones, less than 80% recorded once. Sequencing input: PBMCs. The receptors derive from a woman in her thirties or forties in good health and CMV-seropositive.

The genes are TRBV5-1 and TRBJ1-1; maybe TRBD1 (6 bases). Trimming took 3 bases from V and 4 from J, leaving 13 bases between them. Germline CDR1 is SGHRS and CDR2 is YFSETQ. This CDR3 comprises 14 residues. CDR3 residues: CASSWGGRGTEAFF. Here the CDR3 DNA reads TGCGCCAGCAGCTGGGGGGGGCGAGGCACTGAAGCTTTCTTT.

V usage is TRBV7-9 and J usage is TRBJ1-2; TRBD1 is a possible D gene (6 bases). Germline V gene lookup returns CDR1 SEHNR and CDR2 FQNEAQ (reference sequence). Trimming took 5 bases from V and 7 from J, leaving 14 bases between them. The CDR3 covers 13 residues. The CDR3 nucleotides are TGTGCCAGCAGCCTGGGGGCCCCTCTTGGCTACACCTTC. Translation: CASSLGAPLGYTF.

This chain connects TRBV28 to TRBJ2-1, with TRBD2 matching 7 bases. Trimming cost V 2 bases and J 10 bases; bases outside gene matches: 5. The CDR3 spans 13 residues. Germline loops: CDR1 MDHEN, CDR2 SYDVKM. The CDR3 DNA is TGTGCCAGCAGTTTAGGCGGTAGCGGGGAGCAGTTCTTC. Translation gives CASSLGGSGEQFF.

This chain connects TRBV19 to TRBJ2-7; the match to TRBD1 covers 8 bases. Germline V gene lookup returns CDR1 LNHDA and CDR2 SQIVND (reference sequence). The V segment lost 1 base and the J segment 5 bases; nucleotides outside the gene matches: 16. CDR3 size: 18 residues. As DNA, the CDR3 is TGTGCCAGTAGTATAGTCGGAGCTAATCAGGGGGCGAGCCACGAGCAGTACTTC. This translates into CASSIVGANQGASHEQYF. The complete variable domain, with remaining parts taken from reference TRBV19 and TRBJ2-7, reads DGGITQSPKYLFRKEGQNVTLSCEQNLNHDAMYWYRQDPGQGLRLIYYSQIVNDFQKGDIAEGYSVSREKKESFPLTVTSAQKNPTAFYLCASSIVGANQGASHEQYFGPGTRLTVT.

CDR3 sequence: CASSDPLGDGNTIYF. The DNA of the CDR3 is TGTGCCAGCAGTGACCCCCTCGGGGATGGAAACACCATATATTTT. The rearrangement joins TRBV6-4 to TRBJ1-3; D gene uncertain. The V gene's germline CDR1 is MRHNA and CDR2 SNTAGT. The CDR3 spans 15 residues. The V and J ends lost 2 bases and 3 bases respectively, with 11 bases between them.

The chain employs TRBV6-1 and TRBJ2-7, with D maybe TRBD1 (6 bases). Germline loops: CDR1 MNHNS, CDR2 SASEGT. The CDR3 spans 14 residues. Deletions cut 6 bases from V and 3 bases from J, with 15 bases between. CDR3 loop: CASSPRGTFYEQYF. In DNA, the CDR3 is TGTGCCAGCAGCCCCAGGGGTACCTTCTACGAGCAGTACTTC.

This clone has ten or more counts. V gene TRBV7-9 combines with J gene TRBJ2-4; D is unclear. The CDR3 sequence is 13 residues long. The germline gives CDR1 SEHNR, CDR2 FQNEAQ (reference sequence). Trimming left V 0 bases short and J 5 bases short, with 5 bases between. The CDR3 region is CASSLASENIQYF. CDR3 nucleotide sequence: TGTGCCAGCAGCTTAGCCTCTGAAAACATTCAGTACTTC.

This clone was found a few times. The V and J genes are TRBV2 and TRBJ2-7, with 7 bases lining up with TRBD1. Germline CDR1 is SNHLY and CDR2 is FYNNEI. This CDR3 is built from 15 residues. V lost 9 bases to trimming and J lost 6 bases; unmatched junction nucleotides: 17. DNA for the CDR3: TGTGCCAGAAAGGCTTCGGCTGGGACAGTGGGCGAGCAGTACTTC. It is translated as CARKASAGTVGEQYF.

The V and J genes are TRBV9 and TRBJ1-2; D not certain. Germline lookup yields CDR1 SGDLS and CDR2 YYNGEE. Trimming cost V 3 bases and J 6 bases, with 9 bases left between them. The length of the CDR3 is 12 residues. CDR3 DNA: TGTGCCAGCAGCGCTCAGAGGGATGGCTACACCTTC. This sequence encodes CASSAQRDGYTF. Looking up the rest from reference TRBV9 and TRBJ1-2 gives the full variable domain: DSGVTQTPKHLITATGQRVTLRCSPRSGDLSVYWYQQSLDQGLQFLIQYYNGEERAKGNILERFSAQQFPDLHSELNLSSLELGDSALYFCASSAQRDGYTFGSGTRLTVV.

This clone was detected only a few times. This chain joins TRBV4-1 and TRBJ1-2; TRBD1 aligns across 9 bases. J was trimmed by 11 bases and V by 3 bases; bases with no gene match: 7. Looked up from germline, CDR1 is MGHRA and CDR2 is YSYEKL. The CDR3 sequence is 13 residues long. The CDR3 DNA reads as TGCGCCAGCAGCCAGGACGGGACAGGGAAGTACACCTTC. This encodes CASSQDGTGKYTF.

The chain has TRBV27 and TRBJ2-7; TRBD2 is a possible D gene (6 bases). The germline gives CDR1 MNHEY, CDR2 SMNVEV (reference sequence). The CDR3 has 13 amino acids. Trimming took 5 bases from V and 7 from J, leaving 15 bases between them. CDR3 nucleotides: TGTGCCAGCAGTCCCCTACCGGGGGTGGAGCAGTACTTC. Translating it yields CASSPLPGVEQYF.

This clone was found a few times. This chain uses TRBV10-3 with TRBJ2-7; 7 bases are a match to TRBD1. Germline V lookup: CDR1 ENHRY, CDR2 SYGVKD. J lost 5 bases, V lost 4 bases, and 5 bases had no gene match. The length of the CDR3 is 13 residues. The CDR3 spells CAISVRDSHEQYF. Written as DNA, the CDR3 is TGTGCCATCAGTGTTCGGGACAGCCACGAGCAGTACTTC.

The V call is TRBV30, the J call TRBJ1-5; D may be TRBD1 (5 bases). Trimming removed 2 bases from V and 6 bases from J, with 11 bases in between. Per germline, CDR1 GTSNPN and CDR2 SVGIG (reference sequence). This CDR3 region has 13 residues. The CDR3 nucleotides read TGTGCCTGGAGTACATCGGGGGTTCAGCCCCAGCATTTT. Amino acids: CAWSTSGVQPQHF.

V gene TRBV18 combines with J gene TRBJ1-5; perhaps TRBD1 as D (5 bases). Trimming took 2 bases from V and 4 from J, leaving 12 bases between them. This CDR3 has 15 residues. CDR1 is KGHSH and CDR2 is LQKENI in the germline V gene. CDR3 loop: CASSPGQGANQPQHF. CDR3 in DNA: TGTGCCAGCTCACCAGGGCAGGGTGCAAATCAGCCCCAGCATTTT.

The chain employs TRBV2 and TRBJ1-5, with TRBD1 matching 9 bases. V lost 4 bases to trimming and J lost 3 bases; unmatched junction nucleotides: 13. This CDR3 spans 18 amino acids. CDR1 and CDR2 from the germline V gene are SNHLY and FYNNEI. The CDR3 here is CASSALPTGGNFNQPQHF. Written as DNA, the CDR3 is TGTGCCAGCAGTGCGCTACCGACAGGGGGGAATTTCAATCAGCCCCAGCATTTT.

This clone was found a few times. The V gene is TRBV5-8, the J gene TRBJ1-4; a possible D gene is TRBD1 (5 bases). V lost 2 bases and J 6 bases, leaving 11 bases between the germline ends. The germline CDR1 and CDR2 sequences are SGHTS and YDEGEE. This CDR3 is built from 14 residues. CDR3 amino acids: CASSFGGIDEKLFF. The CDR3 DNA reads as TGTGCCAGCAGCTTTGGGGGGATCGATGAAAAACTGTTTTTT.

The chain links TRBV5-1 to TRBJ1-5; TRBD1 might be the D (5 bases). The CDR3 runs 14 residues. From germline, CDR1 is SGHRS and CDR2 YFSETQ. Trimming shortened V by 4 bases and J by 3 bases, and 11 bases separated the two germline ends. This CDR3 is CASSHGGNNQPQHF. The CDR3 coding sequence is TGCGCCAGCAGCCACGGGGGGAACAATCAGCCCCAGCATTTT.